These 2 T cell receptor beta chains came from one sample sequenced in a study of metastatic and nonmetastatic thyroid tumors. No treatment had been given to any patient before thyroid surgery. TCRdb recomputed clones from the PCR reads via MiXCR. The data contain approximately 17,000 clones, roughly 23% of them singletons. The sequenced material came from adjacent normal tissue. The receptors were sampled from a female donor with papillary thyroid cancer or a benign thyroid nodule (not recorded which). Some clones in this sample may be carry-over from other donors' samples.

The chain couples TRBV6-1 to TRBJ2-2, with no clear D. The germline V gene encodes CDR1 MNHNS and CDR2 SASEGT. The CDR3 consists of 13 residues. V lost 1 base to trimming and J lost 7 bases, with 7 bases between them. The CDR3: CASSEVGDGELFF. CDR3 in DNA: TGTGCCAGCAGTGAAGTCGGAGACGGGGAGCTGTTTTTT.

To note about this clone: A read error may account for a junction end that differs from germline. The chain combines TRBV2 with TRBJ2-1; 11 nucleotides match TRBD2. CDR1 is SNHLY and CDR2 is FYNNEI in the germline V gene. The CDR3 covers 15 residues. The CDR3 is CVSILGLADYNEQFF. CDR3 DNA sequence: TGTGTCAGCATCCTGGGACTAGCGGACTACAATGAGCAGTTCTTC.